This T cell receptor (beta chain) originates from a study of blood T cell repertoires in COVID-19. This clone was counted once. Repertoires were generated with immunoSEQ multiplex PCR, while TCRdb's copy carries only in-frame clones and drops some. The top ten clones hold 2.3% of a sample with some 250,000 clones, roughly 91% of them seen once. The TCR comes from a woman aged 40 to 50 with acute COVID-19. Sequenced sample: PBMCs or T cells enriched from blood (not recorded which).

CDR3 nucleotides: TGTGCCACCAGCCGCCCGACAGGGAAAACTCGAAAACTGTTTTTT. Translating gives CATSRPTGKTRKLFF. This chain uses TRBV15 with TRBJ1-4; TRBD1 agrees at 7 bases. The CDR3 contains 15 residues. V shed 5 bases, J shed 10 bases, and the junction held 13 bases outside the gene matches. The germline V gene has CDR1 LNHNV and CDR2 YYDKDF (reference sequence).